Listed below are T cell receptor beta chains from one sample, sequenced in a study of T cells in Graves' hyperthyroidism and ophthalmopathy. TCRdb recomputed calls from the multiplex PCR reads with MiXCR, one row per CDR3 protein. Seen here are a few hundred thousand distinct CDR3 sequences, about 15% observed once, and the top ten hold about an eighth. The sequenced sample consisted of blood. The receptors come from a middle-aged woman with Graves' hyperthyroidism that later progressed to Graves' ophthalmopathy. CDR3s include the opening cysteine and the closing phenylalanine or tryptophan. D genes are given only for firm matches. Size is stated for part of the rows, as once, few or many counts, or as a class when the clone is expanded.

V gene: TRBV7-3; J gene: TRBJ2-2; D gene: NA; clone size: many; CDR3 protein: CASSLVQASNTGELFF; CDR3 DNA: TGTGCCAGCAGCTTAGTGCAGGCTTCGAACACCGGGGAGCTGTTTTTT
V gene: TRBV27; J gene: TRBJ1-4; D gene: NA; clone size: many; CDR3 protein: CASSLQGSTEKLFF; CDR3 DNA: TGTGCCAGCAGTCTACAGGGCTCTACTGAAAAACTGTTTTTT
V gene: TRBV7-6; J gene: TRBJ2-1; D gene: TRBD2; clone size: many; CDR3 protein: CASSRGTSGIDEQFF; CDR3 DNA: TGTGCCAGCAGCCGCGGGACTAGCGGGATCGATGAGCAGTTCTTC
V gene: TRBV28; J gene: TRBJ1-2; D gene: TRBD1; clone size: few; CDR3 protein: CASESGTADLGGYTF; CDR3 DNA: TGTGCCAGCGAGTCCGGGACAGCTGATCTTGGTGGCTACACCTTC
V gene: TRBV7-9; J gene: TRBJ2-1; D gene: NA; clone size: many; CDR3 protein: CASSLRWERQVQFF; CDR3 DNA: TGTGCCAGCAGCCTTAGGTGGGAAAGGCAGGTCCAGTTCTTC
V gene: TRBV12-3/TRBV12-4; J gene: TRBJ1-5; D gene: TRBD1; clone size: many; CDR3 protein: CASRDRNQPQHF; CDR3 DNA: TGTGCCAGCCGGGACAGAAATCAGCCCCAGCATTTT
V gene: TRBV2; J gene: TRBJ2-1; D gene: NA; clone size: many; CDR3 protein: CASSTYNEQFF; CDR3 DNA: TGTGCCAGCAGTACTTACAATGAGCAGTTCTTC
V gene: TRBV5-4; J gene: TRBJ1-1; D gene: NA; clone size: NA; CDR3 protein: CASNKGGITGGTEAFF; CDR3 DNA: TGTGCCAGCAACAAAGGGGGGATAACAGGAGGCACTGAAGCTTTCTTT
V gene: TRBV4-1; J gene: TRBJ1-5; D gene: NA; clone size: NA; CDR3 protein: CASSQVGAGDNQPQHF; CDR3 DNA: TGCGCCAGCAGCCAAGTGGGGGCGGGGGACAATCAGCCCCAGCATTTT
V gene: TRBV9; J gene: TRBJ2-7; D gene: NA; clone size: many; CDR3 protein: CAMTGRTGTYEQYF; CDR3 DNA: TGTGCCATGACGGGGCGGACCGGCACCTACGAGCAGTACTTC
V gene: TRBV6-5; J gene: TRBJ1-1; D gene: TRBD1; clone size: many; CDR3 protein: CASSYRHGGGTENTEAFF; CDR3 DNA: TGTGCCAGCAGTTACAGGCATGGTGGTGGGACAGAGAACACTGAAGCTTTCTTT
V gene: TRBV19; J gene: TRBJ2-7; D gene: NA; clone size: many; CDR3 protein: CASSIPGARNEQYF; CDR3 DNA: TGTGCCAGTAGTATACCAGGGGCGAGGAACGAGCAGTACTTC
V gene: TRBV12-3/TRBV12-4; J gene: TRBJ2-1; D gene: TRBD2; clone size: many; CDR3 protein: CASTGTSGWNEQFF; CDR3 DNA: TGTGCCAGCACCGGGACTAGCGGGTGGAATGAGCAGTTCTTC
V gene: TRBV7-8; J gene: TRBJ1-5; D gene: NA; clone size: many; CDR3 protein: CASSSTGYSNQPQHF; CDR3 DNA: TGTGCCAGCAGTTCTACAGGGTATAGCAATCAGCCCCAGCATTTT
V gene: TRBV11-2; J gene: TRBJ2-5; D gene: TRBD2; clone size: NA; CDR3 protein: CASSWGGVRGETQYF; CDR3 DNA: TGTGCCAGCAGCTGGGGGGGAGTCCGGGGGGAGACCCAGTACTTC
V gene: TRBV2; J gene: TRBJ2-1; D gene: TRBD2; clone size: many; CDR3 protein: CASSERAGKSDEQFF; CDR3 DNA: TGTGCCAGCAGTGAACGAGCGGGAAAGAGTGATGAGCAGTTCTTC
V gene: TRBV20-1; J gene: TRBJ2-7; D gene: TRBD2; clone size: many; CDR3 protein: CSAAETSAHEQYF; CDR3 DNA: TGCAGTGCTGCAGAGACTAGCGCCCACGAGCAGTACTTC
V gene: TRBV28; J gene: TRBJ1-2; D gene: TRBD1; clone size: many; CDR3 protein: CASIQGAAANYGYTF; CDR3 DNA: TGTGCCAGCATTCAGGGGGCGGCAGCTAACTATGGCTACACCTTC
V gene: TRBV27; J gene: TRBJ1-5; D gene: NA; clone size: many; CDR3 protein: CASSLSARYSNQPQHF; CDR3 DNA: TGTGCCAGCAGTTTATCGGCCCGATATAGCAATCAGCCCCAGCATTTT
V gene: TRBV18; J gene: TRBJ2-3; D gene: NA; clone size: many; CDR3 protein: CASSSRTVIPSTDTQYF; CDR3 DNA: TGTGCCAGCTCATCCCGGACCGTAATTCCTAGCACAGATACGCAGTATTTT
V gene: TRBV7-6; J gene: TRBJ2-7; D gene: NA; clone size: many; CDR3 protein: CASSFGPGLSSYEQYF; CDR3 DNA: TGTGCCAGCAGCTTCGGACCGGGACTCTCCTCCTACGAGCAGTACTTC
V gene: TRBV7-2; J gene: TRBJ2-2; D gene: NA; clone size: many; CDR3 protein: CASSSNRGRAGELFF; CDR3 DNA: TGTGCCAGCAGCTCCAACAGGGGGAGGGCCGGGGAGCTGTTTTTT
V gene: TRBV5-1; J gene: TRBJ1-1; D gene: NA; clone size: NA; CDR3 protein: CASSPVGVNTEAFF; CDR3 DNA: TGCGCCAGCAGCCCGGTTGGGGTCAACACTGAAGCTTTCTTT
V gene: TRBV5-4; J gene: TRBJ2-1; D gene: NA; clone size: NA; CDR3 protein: CALGRNNEQFF; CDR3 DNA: TGTGCCCTGGGGAGGAACAATGAGCAGTTCTTC
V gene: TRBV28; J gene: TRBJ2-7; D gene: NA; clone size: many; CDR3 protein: CASSLDTYEQYF; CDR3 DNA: TGTGCCAGCAGTTTGGACACCTACGAGCAGTACTTC
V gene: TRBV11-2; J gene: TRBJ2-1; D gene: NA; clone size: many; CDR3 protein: CASSSLHGSWNEQFF; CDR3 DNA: TGTGCCAGCAGCTCCCTCCACGGGAGTTGGAATGAGCAGTTCTTC
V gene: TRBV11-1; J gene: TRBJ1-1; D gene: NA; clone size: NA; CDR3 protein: CASSPVQLNTEAFF; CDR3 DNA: TGTGCCAGCAGCCCAGTGCAGCTGAACACTGAAGCTTTCTTT
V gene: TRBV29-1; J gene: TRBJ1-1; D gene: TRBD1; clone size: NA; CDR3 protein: CSVTPGQGRRTEAFF; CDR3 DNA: TGCAGCGTTACGCCGGGACAGGGGAGGAGGACTGAAGCTTTCTTT
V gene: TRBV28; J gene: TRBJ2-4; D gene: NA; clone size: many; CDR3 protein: CASSSQGGQNIQYF; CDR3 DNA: TGTGCCAGCAGCAGTCAGGGGGGGCAAAACATTCAGTACTTC
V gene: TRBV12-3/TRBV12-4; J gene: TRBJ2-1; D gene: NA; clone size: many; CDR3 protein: CASSQGPAGEQFF; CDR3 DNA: TGTGCCAGCAGTCAGGGCCCAGCCGGTGAGCAGTTCTTC
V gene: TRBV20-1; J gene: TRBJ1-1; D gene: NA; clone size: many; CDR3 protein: CSARFAGNTEAFF; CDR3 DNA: TGCAGTGCTAGATTTGCGGGGAACACTGAAGCTTTCTTT
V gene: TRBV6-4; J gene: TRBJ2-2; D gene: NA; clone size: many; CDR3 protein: CASSEGRPGELFF; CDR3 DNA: TGTGCCAGCAGTGAAGGCCGACCCGGGGAGCTGTTTTTT
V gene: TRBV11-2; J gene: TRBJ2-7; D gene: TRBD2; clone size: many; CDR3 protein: CASSKTGTSGRPNEQYF; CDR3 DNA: TGTGCCAGCAGCAAGACCGGGACTAGCGGGAGGCCAAACGAGCAGTACTTC
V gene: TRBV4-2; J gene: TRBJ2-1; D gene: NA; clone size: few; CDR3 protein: CASSQDRGGYNEQFF; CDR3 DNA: TGTGCCAGCAGCCAAGACCGAGGGGGTTACAATGAGCAGTTCTTC
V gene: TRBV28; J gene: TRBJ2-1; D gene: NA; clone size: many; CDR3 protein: CASNRSGMGEQFF; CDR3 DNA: TGTGCCAGCAACAGGTCTGGAATGGGTGAGCAGTTCTTC
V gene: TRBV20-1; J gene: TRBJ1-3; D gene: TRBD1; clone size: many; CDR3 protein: CSASTGGLDTIYF; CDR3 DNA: TGCAGTGCTTCGACAGGGGGTCTGGACACCATATATTTT
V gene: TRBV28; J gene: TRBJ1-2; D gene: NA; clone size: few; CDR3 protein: CASRGGSSSLWGYTF; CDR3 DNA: TGTGCCAGCCGAGGGGGATCATCCTCTCTATGGGGCTACACCTTC
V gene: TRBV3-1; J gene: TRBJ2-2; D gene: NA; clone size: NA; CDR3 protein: CATSGTLLGELFF; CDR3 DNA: TGTGCCACCTCCGGGACCCTTCTGGGGGAGCTGTTTTTT
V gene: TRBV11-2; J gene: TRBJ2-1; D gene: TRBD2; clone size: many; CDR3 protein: CASSKQLAGAEQFF; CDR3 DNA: TGTGCCAGCAGCAAACAGCTAGCGGGAGCTGAGCAGTTCTTC
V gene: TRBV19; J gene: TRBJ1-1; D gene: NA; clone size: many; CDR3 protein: CASSIRTVVEAFF; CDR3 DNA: TGTGCCAGTAGTATAAGGACAGTGGTTGAAGCTTTCTTT
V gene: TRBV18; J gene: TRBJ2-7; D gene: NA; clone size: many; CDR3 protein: CASSDKSQGLEQYF; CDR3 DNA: TGTGCCAGCTCAGACAAATCACAGGGACTCGAGCAGTACTTC
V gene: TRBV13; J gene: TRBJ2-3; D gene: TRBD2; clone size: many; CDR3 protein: CASSLGFGGTDTQYF; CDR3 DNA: TGTGCCAGCAGCTTAGGCTTCGGGGGGACAGATACGCAGTATTTT
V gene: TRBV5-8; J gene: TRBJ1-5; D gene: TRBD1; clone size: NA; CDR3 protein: CASRGGQGLDQPQHF; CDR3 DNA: TGTGCCAGCAGGGGGGGACAGGGGCTCGATCAGCCCCAGCATTTT
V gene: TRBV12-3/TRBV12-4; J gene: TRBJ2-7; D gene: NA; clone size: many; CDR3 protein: CASSNEDRSSYEQYF; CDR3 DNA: TGTGCCAGCAGCAACGAGGACCGTAGCTCCTACGAGCAGTACTTC
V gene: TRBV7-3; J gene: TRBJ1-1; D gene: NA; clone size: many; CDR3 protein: CASRQVGGTEAFF; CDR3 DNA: TGTGCCAGCAGGCAAGTGGGGGGTACTGAAGCTTTCTTT
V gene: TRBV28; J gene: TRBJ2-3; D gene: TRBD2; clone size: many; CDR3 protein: CASSAVASGRRTDTQYF; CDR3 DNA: TGTGCCAGCAGTGCCGTCGCGAGCGGGAGAAGGACAGATACGCAGTATTTT
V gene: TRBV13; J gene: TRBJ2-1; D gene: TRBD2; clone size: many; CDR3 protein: CASSLDGTSGRNEQFF; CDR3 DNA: TGTGCCAGCAGCTTAGACGGGACTAGCGGGAGGAATGAGCAGTTCTTC
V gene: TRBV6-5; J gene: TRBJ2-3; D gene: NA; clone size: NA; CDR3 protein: CASSYASGSGGTDTQYF; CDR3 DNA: TGTGCCAGCAGTTACGCGAGTGGTTCAGGGGGCACAGATACGCAGTATTTT
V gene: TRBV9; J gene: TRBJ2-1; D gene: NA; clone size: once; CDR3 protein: CASSVIPSNEQFF; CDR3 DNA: TGTGCCAGCAGCGTAATCCCAAGCAATGAGCAGTTCTTC
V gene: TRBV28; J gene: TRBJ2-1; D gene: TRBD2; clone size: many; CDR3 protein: CASSPHSGPGFNEQFF; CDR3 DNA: TGTGCCAGCAGTCCCCATAGCGGGCCAGGGTTTAATGAGCAGTTCTTC
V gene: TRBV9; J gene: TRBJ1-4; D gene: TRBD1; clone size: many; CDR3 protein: CASSPGTANNEKLFF; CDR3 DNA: TGTGCCAGCAGCCCCGGGACAGCCAATAATGAAAAACTGTTTTTT
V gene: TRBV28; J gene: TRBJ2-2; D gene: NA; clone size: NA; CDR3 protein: CASSLTSGNTGELFF; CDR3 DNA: TGTGCCAGCAGTTTGACCTCGGGAAACACCGGGGAGCTGTTTTTT
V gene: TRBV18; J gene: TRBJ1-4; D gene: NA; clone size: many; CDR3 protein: CASSPEWGRNEKLFF; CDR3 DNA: TGTGCCAGCTCGCCCGAATGGGGGCGCAATGAAAAACTGTTTTTT
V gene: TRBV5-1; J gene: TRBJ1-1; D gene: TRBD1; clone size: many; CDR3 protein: CASSPRTGANTEAFF; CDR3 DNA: TGCGCCAGCAGCCCCAGGACAGGGGCGAACACTGAAGCTTTCTTT
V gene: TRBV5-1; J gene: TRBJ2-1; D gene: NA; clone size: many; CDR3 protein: CASSFMFPYNEQFF; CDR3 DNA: TGCGCCAGCAGCTTTATGTTTCCCTACAATGAGCAGTTCTTC